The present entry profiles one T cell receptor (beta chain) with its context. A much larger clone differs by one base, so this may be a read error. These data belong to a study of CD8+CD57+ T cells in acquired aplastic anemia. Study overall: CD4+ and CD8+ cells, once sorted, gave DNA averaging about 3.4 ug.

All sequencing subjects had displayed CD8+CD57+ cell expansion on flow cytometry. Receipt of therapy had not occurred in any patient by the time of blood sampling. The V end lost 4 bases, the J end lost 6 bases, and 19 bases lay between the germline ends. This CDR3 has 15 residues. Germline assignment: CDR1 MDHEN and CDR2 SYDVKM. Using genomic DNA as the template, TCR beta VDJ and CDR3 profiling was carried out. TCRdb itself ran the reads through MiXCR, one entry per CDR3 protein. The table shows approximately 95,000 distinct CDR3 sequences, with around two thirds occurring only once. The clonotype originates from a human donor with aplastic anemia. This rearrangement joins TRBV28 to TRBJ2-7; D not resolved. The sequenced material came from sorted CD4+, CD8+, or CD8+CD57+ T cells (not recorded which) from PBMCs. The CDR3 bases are TGTGCCAGCAGTTCCCTGGACGGACCAGGTAGCGAGCAGTACTTC. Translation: CASSSLDGPGSEQYF. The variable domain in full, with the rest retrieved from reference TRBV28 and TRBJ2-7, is DVKVTQSSRYLVKRTGEKVFLECVQDMDHENMFWYRQDPGLGLRLIYFSYDVKMKEKGDIPEGYSVSREKKERFSLILESASTNQTSMYLCASSSLDGPGSEQYFGPGTRLTVT.